This T cell receptor (beta chain) came from a study of T cell responses to AZD1222 COVID-19 vaccine. The protocol was immunoSEQ multiplex PCR, while the TCRdb copy is restricted to in-frame clones and leaves out a portion. The table includes tens of thousands of clones, approximately 86% detected once. V was shortened by 4 bases and J by 2 bases, with 11 bases between the two germline ends. The germline V gene has CDR1 SGDLS and CDR2 YYNGEE. This CDR3 spans 14 amino acids. This TCR derives from an adult in good health. The chain has TRBV9 and TRBJ2-3, with no clear D. The sample in question was peripheral blood, obtained on day 0 of AZD1222 vaccination. CDR3 in DNA: TGTGCCAGCAGCCCTTCGGATTTCACAGATACGCAGTATTTT. Its protein product is CASSPSDFTDTQYF.